Ten or more counts support the clone carrying this TCR beta chain. This entry is derived from a study of molecular identifiers for immune sequencing clone quantification. Each CDR3 protein is one row after TCRdb ran MiXCR on the PCR reads. The sample contains around 470,000 distinct CDR3 sequences, about a fifth of which appear only once. The germline gives CDR1 MNHEY, CDR2 SMNVEV (reference sequence). The ends lost 4 bases at V and 9 bases at J; junction bases unmatched: 7. The CDR3 is made up of 15 amino acids. J is TRBJ1-6 and V is TRBV27; the match to TRBD1 covers 9 bases. Sequencing was performed on naive CD8+ T cells from blood, with Jurkat cell RNA spiked in. Subset here: FACS-sorted CD8+CD4-CCR7+CD45RA+ naive T cells. The clonotype was recovered from a human donor in good health. Some libraries in this study had Jurkat cell RNA spiked in. CDR3 sequence (DNA): TGTGCCAGCAGTTACGAAGGGACAGGGACTTCACCCCTCCACTTT. Translation: CASSYEGTGTSPLHF.